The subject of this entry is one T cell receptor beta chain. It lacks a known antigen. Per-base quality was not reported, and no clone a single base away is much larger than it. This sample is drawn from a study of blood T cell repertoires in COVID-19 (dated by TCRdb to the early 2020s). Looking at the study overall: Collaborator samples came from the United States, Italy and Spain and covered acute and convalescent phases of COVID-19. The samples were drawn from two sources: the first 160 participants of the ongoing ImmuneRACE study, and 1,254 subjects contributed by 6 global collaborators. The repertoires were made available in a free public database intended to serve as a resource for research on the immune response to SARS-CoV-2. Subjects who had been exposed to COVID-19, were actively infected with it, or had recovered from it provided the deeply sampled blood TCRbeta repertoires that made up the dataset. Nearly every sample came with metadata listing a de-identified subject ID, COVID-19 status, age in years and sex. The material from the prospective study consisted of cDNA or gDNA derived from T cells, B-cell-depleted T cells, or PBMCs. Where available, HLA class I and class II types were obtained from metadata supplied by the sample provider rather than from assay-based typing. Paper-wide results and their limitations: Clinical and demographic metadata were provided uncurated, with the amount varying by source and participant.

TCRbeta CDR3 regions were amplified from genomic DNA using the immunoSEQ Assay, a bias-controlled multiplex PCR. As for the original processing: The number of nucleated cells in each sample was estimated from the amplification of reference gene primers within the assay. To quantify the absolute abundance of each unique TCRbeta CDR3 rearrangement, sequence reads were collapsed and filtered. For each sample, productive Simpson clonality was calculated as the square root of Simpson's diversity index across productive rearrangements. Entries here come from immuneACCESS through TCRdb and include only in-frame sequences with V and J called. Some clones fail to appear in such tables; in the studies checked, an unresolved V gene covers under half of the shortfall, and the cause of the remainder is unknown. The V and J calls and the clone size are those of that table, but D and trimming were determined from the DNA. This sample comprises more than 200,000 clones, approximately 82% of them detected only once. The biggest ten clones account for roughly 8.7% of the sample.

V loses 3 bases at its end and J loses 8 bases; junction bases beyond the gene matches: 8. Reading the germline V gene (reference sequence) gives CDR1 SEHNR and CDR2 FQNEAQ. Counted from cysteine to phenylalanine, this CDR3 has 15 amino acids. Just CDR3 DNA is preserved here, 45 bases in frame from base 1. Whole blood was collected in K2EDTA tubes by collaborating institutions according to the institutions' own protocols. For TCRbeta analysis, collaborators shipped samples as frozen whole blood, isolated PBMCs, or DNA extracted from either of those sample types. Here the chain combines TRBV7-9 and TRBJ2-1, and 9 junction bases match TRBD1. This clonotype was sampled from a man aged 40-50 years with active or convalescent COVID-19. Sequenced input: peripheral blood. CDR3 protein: CASSFPGQGIDEQFF. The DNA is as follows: TGTGCCAGCAGCTTTCCGGGACAGGGAATCGATGAGCAGTTCTTC.